Following are 21 T cell receptor beta chains from one sample sequenced in a study of cytomegalovirus exposure and HLA in healthy donors. PCR involved 60 Vbeta and 13 Jbeta primers. Only in-frame clones appear in the TCRdb table, and some are missing; sequencing was by immunoSEQ multiplex PCR. This sample has 160,000 or so clones, with around three quarters found just once. Sample: PBMCs. These receptors were collected from a woman aged 40-49 years in good health and CMV-seronegative.

Only a few counts were recorded for this clone. This chain links TRBV6-4 with TRBJ1-3; 9 bases are a match to TRBD1. Trimming cost V 4 bases and J 3 bases; bases outside gene matches: 4. CDR1 MRHNA and CDR2 SNTAGT come from the germline V gene. This CDR3 comprises 15 residues. CDR3 coding DNA: TGTGCCAGCAGTGTACAGGGGGCGAGTGGAAACACCATATATTTT. It translates to CASSVQGASGNTIYF.

The chain is built from TRBV7-9 and TRBJ2-2, with no clear D. This CDR3 has 14 amino acids. Germline assignment: CDR1 SEHNR and CDR2 FQNEAQ (reference sequence). V shed 3 bases and J shed 1 base, with 6 bases lying between them. CDR3 bases: TGTGCCAGCAGCTTTTCACAGAACACCGGGGAGCTGTTTTTT. Translating it yields CASSFSQNTGELFF.

The gene calls are TRBV5-1 and TRBJ1-1; D is possibly TRBD1 (6 bases). CDR1 is SGHRS, CDR2 YFSETQ, per germline. There are 13 residues in the CDR3. Trimming shortened V by 0 bases and J by 11 bases, and 14 bases separated the two germline ends. CDR3 sequence reads: CASSLDFSGAAFF. The CDR3 coding sequence is TGCGCCAGCAGCTTGGATTTTTCAGGGGCGGCTTTCTTT.

The CDR3 region is CASSAGGWAYEQYF. The CDR3 nucleotides are TGTGCCAGCAGTGCGGGGGGCTGGGCCTACGAGCAGTACTTC. The chain carries TRBV2 and TRBJ2-7; possibly TRBD2 for D (7 bases). V was pared by 4 bases and J by 2 bases, with 12 bases between. In germline, CDR1 is SNHLY, CDR2 FYNNEI. This CDR3 contains 14 residues.

The chain recombines TRBV2 with TRBJ2-1, with TRBD2 matching 7 bases. This CDR3 spans 14 amino acids. V gave up 7 bases and J gave up 10 bases; unmatched junction bases: 13. CDR1 is SNHLY and CDR2 is FYNNEI in the germline V gene. The CDR3 loop reads CASTGLEGHWEQFF. The CDR3 DNA sequence: TGTGCCAGCACTGGACTAGAGGGGCATTGGGAGCAGTTCTTC. Based on the CDR3 plus reference TRBV2 and TRBJ2-1, the full variable domain is EPEVTQTPSHQVTQMGQEVILRCVPISNHLYFYWYRQILGQKVEFLVSFYNNEISEKSEIFDDQFSVERPDGSNFTLKIRSTKLEDSAMYFCASTGLEGHWEQFFGPGTRLTVL.

The chain is built from TRBV19 and TRBJ2-7, with 8 bases lining up with TRBD1. The CDR3 is 14 amino acids. Germline loops: CDR1 LNHDA, CDR2 SQIVND (reference sequence). Trimming at V came to 6 bases and at J to 7 bases, leaving 11 bases not matched to a gene. For the CDR3, the DNA is TGTGCCAGTAGAACCGGGACAGGCGTAGGTGAGCAGTACTTC. It codes for CASRTGTGVGEQYF.

CDR3 bases: TGTGCCAGTAGTCGCGGGCTGGGGCAGCCCCAGCATTTT. Its translation is CASSRGLGQPQHF. The chain has TRBV19 and TRBJ1-5; D is unclear. V dropped 5 bases and J dropped 7 bases, with 12 bases sitting between them. CDR1 and CDR2 (germline): LNHDA, SQIVND (reference sequence). CDR3 length equals 13 residues.

This sequence joins TRBV30 and TRBJ2-7; TRBD2 matches 10 bases. This CDR3 contains 15 residues. J was trimmed by 2 bases and V by 0 bases; bases with no gene match: 4. In germline, CDR1 is GTSNPN, CDR2 SVGIG (reference sequence). The CDR3 here is CAWSVAGGGTYEQYF. CDR3 DNA sequence: TGTGCCTGGAGTGTAGCGGGAGGGGGGACCTACGAGCAGTACTTC.

The chain uses TRBV7-3 and TRBJ2-2, with D perhaps matching TRBD2 (5 bases). This CDR3 is 15 amino acids long. CDR1 and CDR2 (germline): SGHTA, FQGTGA. Trimming took 5 bases from V and 4 from J, leaving 14 bases between them. For the CDR3, the DNA is TGTGCCAGCAGCCGTGAGGGTGCCCTCACCGGGGAGCTGTTTTTT. Its protein is CASSREGALTGELFF.

The chain recombines TRBV5-1 with TRBJ2-3, with a possible D match to TRBD1 (7 bases). This CDR3 comprises 15 residues. Germline V gives CDR1 SGHRS, CDR2 YFSETQ. V was cut by 1 base and J by 6 bases, with 15 bases left in between. CDR3 region: CASSLTGAAGDTQYF. As DNA, the CDR3 is TGCGCCAGCAGCTTGACAGGGGCCGCGGGGGATACGCAGTATTTT.

The chain has TRBV2 and TRBJ2-4; D unclear. CDR3 length: 13 residues. CDR1 is SNHLY, CDR2 FYNNEI, per germline. The V end was cut by 3 bases, the J end by 7 bases, with 10 bases between. The CDR3 region has the DNA TGTGCCAGCAGTGACCGAGGTGGTAACATTCAGTACTTC. It encodes CASSDRGGNIQYF.

This sequence joins TRBV28 and TRBJ2-7, with TRBD2 identical over 14 bases. Germline CDR1 is MDHEN and CDR2 is SYDVKM. The junction had 7 bases not matched to a gene; V was cut back by 3 bases and J by 6 bases. CDR3 size: 16 residues. The CDR3 reads CASSFGNGLAGGEQYF. Written as DNA, the CDR3 is TGTGCCAGCAGTTTCGGTAACGGACTAGCGGGAGGCGAGCAGTACTTC.

The chain uses TRBV6-6 and TRBJ2-7; perhaps TRBD2 as D (5 bases). The CDR3 is 13 residues long. Germline V gene lookup returns CDR1 MNHNY and CDR2 SVGAGI (reference sequence). The V end was cut by 3 bases, the J end by 2 bases, with 8 bases between. CDR3 nucleotides: TGTGCCAGCAGTTATCCCGGGACCTACGAGCAGTACTTC. Protein: CASSYPGTYEQYF.

The rearrangement links TRBV9 to TRBJ1-2; 8 positions match TRBD1. J was trimmed by 2 bases and V by 4 bases; bases with no gene match: 7. Germline CDR1 reads SGDLS; CDR2 reads YYNGEE. This CDR3 is 15 amino acids long. The CDR3 coding sequence is TGTGCCAGCAGCCCACTCGGGACAGGCAACTATGGCTACACCTTC. Encoded protein: CASSPLGTGNYGYTF.

The rearrangement joins TRBV29-1 to TRBJ1-4, with D maybe TRBD1 (6 bases). The CDR3 extends over 13 amino acids. Trimming took 6 bases from V and 8 from J, leaving 16 bases between them. Germline values: CDR1 SQVTM, CDR2 ANQGSEA. Here the CDR3 DNA reads TGCAGCGTCCGTACACAGGGATGGGAAAAACTGTTTTTT. Protein sequence: CSVRTQGWEKLFF.

The chain is built from TRBV6-6 and TRBJ1-4; 8 nucleotides match TRBD1. The CDR3 consists of 16 residues. V was pared by 6 bases and J by 5 bases, with 11 bases of the junction left unmatched. Germline CDR1 and CDR2: MNHNY and SVGAGI (reference sequence). CDR3 region: CASSWPDREVNEKLFF. CDR3 sequence (DNA): TGTGCCAGCAGCTGGCCGGACAGGGAGGTAAATGAAAAACTGTTTTTT.

As regards this clone: This CDR3 is also generated by other DNA sequences in the sample. The gene calls are TRBV30 and TRBJ1-5; TRBD1 is a possible D gene (5 bases). Germline V lookup: CDR1 GTSNPN, CDR2 SVGIG (reference sequence). Trimming cost V 3 bases and J 4 bases, with 10 bases left between them. The CDR3 is made up of 13 amino acids. CDR3: CAWSPGGNQPQHF. The CDR3 nucleotides read TGTGCCTGGAGCCCCGGGGGGAATCAGCCCCAGCATTTT.

The V gene is TRBV19, the J gene TRBJ1-1, with D possibly TRBD1 on 5 matching bases. Germline assignment: CDR1 LNHDA and CDR2 SQIVND (reference sequence). The CDR3 is made up of 18 amino acids. V lost 0 bases and J lost 4, with 21 bases in between. In DNA, the CDR3 is TGTGCCAGTAGTATAGATTTCTCGACGCCCGGGGGTCTCACTGAAGCTTTCTTT. Translated: CASSIDFSTPGGLTEAFF. Looking up the rest from reference TRBV19 and TRBJ1-1 gives the full variable domain: DGGITQSPKYLFRKEGQNVTLSCEQNLNHDAMYWYRQDPGQGLRLIYYSQIVNDFQKGDIAEGYSVSREKKESFPLTVTSAQKNPTAFYLCASSIDFSTPGGLTEAFFGQGTRLTVV.

This clone has more than one count but fewer than ten. This sample includes further DNA sequences coding for the same CDR3. The chain joins TRBV30 to TRBJ1-1, with TRBD1 identical over 7 bases. The CDR3 contains 13 residues. Germline V gene sequence: CDR1 GTSNPN, CDR2 SVGIG (reference sequence). The ends lost 1 base at V and 5 bases at J; junction bases unmatched: 4. In nucleotides, the CDR3 is TGTGCCTGGAGTGGACAGGGAGGAACTGAAGCTTTCTTT. Its translation is CAWSGQGGTEAFF.

This clone showed up just a few times. This chain joins TRBV7-9 and TRBJ2-7; D not resolved. V gave up 3 bases and J gave up 2 bases, with 17 bases separating them. Germline values: CDR1 SEHNR, CDR2 FQNEAQ (reference sequence). The CDR3 loop spans 16 amino acids. The CDR3 is CASSLEGPRVAYEQYF. The CDR3, as DNA: TGTGCCAGCAGCTTGGAAGGTCCCCGGGTGGCCTACGAGCAGTACTTC.

The chain recombines TRBV27 with TRBJ1-2, with TRBD1 identical over 7 bases. The CDR3 runs to 15 residues. V lost 4 bases and J lost 3; bases outside the gene matches: 8. Germline CDR1 MNHEY, CDR2 SMNVEV (reference sequence). The CDR3 sequence is CASSSIRQGDYGYTF. In DNA form, the CDR3 reads TGTGCCAGCAGTTCCATAAGACAGGGTGACTATGGCTACACCTTC.